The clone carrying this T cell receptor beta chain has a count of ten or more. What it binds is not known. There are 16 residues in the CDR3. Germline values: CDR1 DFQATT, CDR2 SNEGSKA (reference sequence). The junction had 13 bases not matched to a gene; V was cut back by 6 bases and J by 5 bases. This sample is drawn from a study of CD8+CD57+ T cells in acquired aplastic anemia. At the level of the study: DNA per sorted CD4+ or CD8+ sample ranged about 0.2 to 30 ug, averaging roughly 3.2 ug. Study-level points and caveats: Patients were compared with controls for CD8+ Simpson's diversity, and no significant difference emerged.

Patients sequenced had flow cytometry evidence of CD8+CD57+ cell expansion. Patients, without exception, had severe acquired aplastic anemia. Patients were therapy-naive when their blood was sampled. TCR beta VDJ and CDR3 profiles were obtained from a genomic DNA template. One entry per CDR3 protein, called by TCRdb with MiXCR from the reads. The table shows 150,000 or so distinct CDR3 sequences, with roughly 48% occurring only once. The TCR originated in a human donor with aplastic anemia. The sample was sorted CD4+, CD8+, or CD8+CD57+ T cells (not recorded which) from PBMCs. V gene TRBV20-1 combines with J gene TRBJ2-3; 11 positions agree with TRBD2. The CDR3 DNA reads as TGCAGTGCCTATCGACTAGCGGGACCGGGAGAAGATACGCAGTATTTT. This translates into CSAYRLAGPGEDTQYF.